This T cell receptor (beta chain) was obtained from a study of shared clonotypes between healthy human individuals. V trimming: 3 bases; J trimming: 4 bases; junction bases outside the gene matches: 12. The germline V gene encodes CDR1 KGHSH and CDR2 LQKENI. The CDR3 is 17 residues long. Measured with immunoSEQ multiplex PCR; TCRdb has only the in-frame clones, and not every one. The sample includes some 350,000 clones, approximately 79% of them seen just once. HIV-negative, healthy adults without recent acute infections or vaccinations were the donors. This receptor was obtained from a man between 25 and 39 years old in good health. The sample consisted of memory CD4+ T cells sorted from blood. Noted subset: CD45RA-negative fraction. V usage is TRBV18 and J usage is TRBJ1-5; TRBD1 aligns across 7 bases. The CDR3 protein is CASSPRQTGRGNQPQHF. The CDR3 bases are TGTGCCAGCTCACCGCGGCAGACAGGGAGAGGGAATCAGCCCCAGCATTTT.